What follows are 7 T cell receptor beta chains derived from one specimen sequenced in a study of blood T cell repertoires in COVID-19. Sequencing used immunoSEQ multiplex PCR; TCRdb keeps in-frame clones, though not all of them. Among a few hundred thousand clones listed, around 90% were seen once. Material: peripheral blood. These receptors originate from a man younger than 30 who had recovered from COVID-19.

The genes are TRBV30 and TRBJ2-2; 12 bases match TRBD1. Trimming at V came to 4 bases and at J to 5 bases, leaving 11 bases not matched to a gene. Germline-derived CDR1 and CDR2 are GTSNPN and SVGIG (reference sequence). The CDR3 runs 17 residues. Here the CDR3 reads CAWNPGQGARVTGELFF. The CDR3 region has the DNA TGTGCCTGGAACCCGGGACAGGGGGCGAGGGTGACCGGGGAGCTGTTTTTT.

The J gene is TRBJ1-2, the V gene TRBV18; no clear D. Germline V gene sequence: CDR1 KGHSH, CDR2 LQKENI. Trimming stripped 2 bases from V and 7 bases from J, with 11 bases between. The CDR3 consists of 13 residues. CDR3 residues: CASSPNEVSGYTF. The CDR3 bases are TGTGCCAGCTCACCAAATGAAGTCAGTGGCTACACCTTC.

The rearrangement uses TRBV5-1 and TRBJ2-7, with D perhaps matching TRBD1 (5 bases). CDR1 is SGHRS, CDR2 YFSETQ, per germline. V gave up 3 bases and J gave up 3 bases, with 16 bases separating them. This CDR3 has 15 residues. This CDR3 reads CASSYLGQNNYEQYF. The CDR3 bases are TGCGCCAGCAGCTACTTGGGGCAGAATAACTACGAGCAGTACTTC.

This sequence joins TRBV19 and TRBJ1-1, with D tentatively TRBD1 (6 bases). Germline V gene data show CDR1 as LNHDA and CDR2 as SQIVND (reference sequence). The CDR3 is 15 amino acids. Trimming pared 8 bases from V and 3 bases from J, leaving 19 bases between. The CDR3 DNA reads TGTGCCAGTGGGGACCGAGGGGGTTTTGACACTGAAGCTTTCTTT. Residues: CASGDRGGFDTEAFF.

The chain links TRBV7-9 to TRBJ1-1, with 12 bases matching TRBD1. The CDR3 spans 15 residues. Trimming cost V 5 bases and J 8 bases; bases outside gene matches: 9. Germline loops: CDR1 SEHNR, CDR2 FQNEAQ (reference sequence). CDR3 protein: CASSLFGTGGLEAFF. CDR3 nucleotides: TGTGCCAGCAGCCTGTTTGGGACAGGGGGCTTAGAAGCTTTCTTT.

CDR3 loop: CASSFPQGAQDQPQHF. The CDR3 region has the DNA TGTGCCAGCAGCTTTCCTCAGGGGGCGCAGGATCAGCCCCAGCATTTT. J is TRBJ1-5 and V is TRBV7-4, with TRBD1 matching over 8 bases. The V segment lost 3 bases and the J segment 5 bases; nucleotides outside the gene matches: 9. From germline, CDR1 is SGHVT and CDR2 SQSDAQ. This CDR3 contains 16 residues.

The genes are TRBV2 and TRBJ2-7; D is undetermined. The germline V gene encodes CDR1 SNHLY and CDR2 FYNNEI. The CDR3 loop spans 12 amino acids. V was clipped by 4 bases and J by 3 bases, with 7 bases between them. The CDR3 here is CASSVHSYEQYF. In DNA form, the CDR3 reads TGTGCCAGCAGTGTTCACAGCTACGAGCAGTACTTC.